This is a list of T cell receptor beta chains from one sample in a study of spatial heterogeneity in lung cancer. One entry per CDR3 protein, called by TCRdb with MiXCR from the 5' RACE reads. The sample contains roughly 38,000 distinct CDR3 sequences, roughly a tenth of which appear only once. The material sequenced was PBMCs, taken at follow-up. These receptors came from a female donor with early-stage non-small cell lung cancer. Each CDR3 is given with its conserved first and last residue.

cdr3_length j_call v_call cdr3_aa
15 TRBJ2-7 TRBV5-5 CASSLERRTTEGQYF
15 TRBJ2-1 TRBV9 CASSVASGPYNEQFF
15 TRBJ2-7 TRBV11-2 CASSQNLVGSYEQYF
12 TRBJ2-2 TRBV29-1 CSVAVGTGELFF
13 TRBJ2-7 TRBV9 CASSVSGAYEQYF
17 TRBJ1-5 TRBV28 CASSFFTARVANQPQHF
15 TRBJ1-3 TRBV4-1 CASSQGGNPGNTIYF
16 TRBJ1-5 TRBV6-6 CASSYLTGKGNQPQHF
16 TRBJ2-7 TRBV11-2 CASSLDRAGGVYEQYF
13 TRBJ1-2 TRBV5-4 CATHQQGYHGYTF
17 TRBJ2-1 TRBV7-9 CASSFGTGMPSYNEQFF
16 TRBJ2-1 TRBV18 CASSPRLPGQGNEQFF
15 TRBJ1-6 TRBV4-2 CASSQDWGGDSPLHF
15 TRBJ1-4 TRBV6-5 CASSRELGGMEKLFF
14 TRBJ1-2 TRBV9 CASSVGQGNYGYTF
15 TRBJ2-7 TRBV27 CASSFRDREVYEQYF
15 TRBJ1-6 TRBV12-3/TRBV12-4 CASRLVQSNNSPLHF
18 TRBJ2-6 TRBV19 CASSIQGSPSSGANVLTF
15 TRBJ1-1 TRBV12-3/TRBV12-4 CASSPLDPGNTEAFF
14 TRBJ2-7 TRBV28 CASSLDPTRGRQYF
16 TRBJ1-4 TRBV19 CASSISPGTGGEKLFF
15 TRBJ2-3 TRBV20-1 CSAILPVELKDTQYF
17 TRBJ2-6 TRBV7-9 CASSLWSGISGANVLTF
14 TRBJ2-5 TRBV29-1 CSLLTGGGQETQYF
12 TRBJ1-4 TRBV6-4 CASKDENEKLFF
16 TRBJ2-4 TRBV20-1 CSASGASTGQGNIQYF
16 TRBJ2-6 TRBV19 CASSGQGSSGANVLTF
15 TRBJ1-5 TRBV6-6 CASSPRQTSNQPQHF
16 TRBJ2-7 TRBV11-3 CASSRTGTSGDYEQYF
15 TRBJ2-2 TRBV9 CASSVGPKDTGELFF
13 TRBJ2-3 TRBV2 CASYRERQDTQYF
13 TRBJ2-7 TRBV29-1 CSVEGDPTYEQYF
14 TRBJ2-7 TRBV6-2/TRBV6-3 CASSWDGTGNEQYF
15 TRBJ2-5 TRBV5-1 CASSLISGAQETQYF
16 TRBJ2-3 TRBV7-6 CASSLGVAGSTDTQYF
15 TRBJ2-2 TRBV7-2 CASSQPGHTTGELFF
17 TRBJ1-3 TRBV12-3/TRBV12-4 CASSLGFYRGSGNTIYF
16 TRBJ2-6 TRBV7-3 CASSLTSGVGANVLTF
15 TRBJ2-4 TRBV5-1 CASSLGQGNVDIQYF
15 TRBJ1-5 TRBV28 CASRSPGQGDQPQHF
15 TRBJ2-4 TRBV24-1 CATRDLRLAKNIQYF
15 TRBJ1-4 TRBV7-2 CASSYTQATNEKLFF
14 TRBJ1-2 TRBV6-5 CASSPSHALYGYTF
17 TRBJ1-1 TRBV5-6 CASSLTGGGRMNTEAFF
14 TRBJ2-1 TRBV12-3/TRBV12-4 CASSSNLRGNEQFF
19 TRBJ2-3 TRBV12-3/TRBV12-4 CASSKISGGLLSSTDTQYF
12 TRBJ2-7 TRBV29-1 CSVGKGGVEQYF
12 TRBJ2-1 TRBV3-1 CASSQLHNEQFF
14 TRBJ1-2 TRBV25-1 CASSEFGGAGGYTF
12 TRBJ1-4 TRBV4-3 CASSQNFEKLFF
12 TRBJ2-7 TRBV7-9 CASSLLEIAENF
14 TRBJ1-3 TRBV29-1 CSVGLGASGNTIYF
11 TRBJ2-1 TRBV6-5 CASRRYNEQFF
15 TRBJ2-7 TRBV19 CASSLSAGSSYEQYF
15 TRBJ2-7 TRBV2 CASSEQGAAGYEQYF
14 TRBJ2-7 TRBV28 CASTSSLGVDEQYF
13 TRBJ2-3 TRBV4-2 CASSQEPTDTQYF
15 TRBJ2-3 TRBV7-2 CASSLLARNTDTQYF
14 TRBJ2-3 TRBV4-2 CASRQGGNTDTQYF
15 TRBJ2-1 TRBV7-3 CASSTLSGAYNEQFF